A single sample is the source of the 30 T cell receptor beta chains below, sequenced in a study of cytotoxic CD8 clonotypes in ibrutinib-treated CLL. Data came from immunoSEQ multiplex PCR; TCRdb stores just in-frame clones and leaves some out. The data hold under 150,000 clones, with 75% to 85% observed a single time. The sequencing used PBMCs, collected after 36 months of ibrutinib treatment. Receptors were obtained from a human donor with chronic lymphocytic leukemia.

V usage is TRBV13 and J usage is TRBJ1-3; 8 bases align to TRBD1. CDR1 and CDR2 from the germline V gene are PRHDT and FYEKMQ (reference sequence). The V gene end was trimmed by 5 bases and the J gene end by 7 bases; junction bases not matched to a gene: 10. The CDR3 spans 15 residues. The CDR3 nucleotides are TGTGCCAGCAGCGATGGCGGACAGGGATGGAACACCATATATTTT. Amino acids: CASSDGGQGWNTIYF.

This chain links TRBV10-1 with TRBJ1-6; D remains ambiguous. The ends were cut back, 7 bases at V and 8 bases at J, with 21 bases in the middle. The CDR3 contains 16 residues. Germline-derived CDR1 and CDR2 are WNHNN and SYGVQD (reference sequence). CDR3 nucleotides: TGCGCCAGCATTTTTACCCCTCCGGATATGGATTCACCCCTCCACTTT. Translating it yields CASIFTPPDMDSPLHF.

The chain has TRBV6-9 and TRBJ2-7, with D possibly TRBD1 on 6 matching bases. Trimming took off 7 bases at V and 0 bases at J, with 10 bases between the two ends. The CDR3 spans 13 residues. The V gene's germline CDR1 is MNHGY and CDR2 SVAAGI. The CDR3 protein is CASNRTDSYEQYF. The DNA for the CDR3 is TGTGCCAGCAATCGGACAGACTCCTACGAGCAGTACTTC.

In DNA form, the CDR3 reads TGTGCCAGCAGCCCCCGGGGTAGCGGGCCCTACGAGCAGTACTTC. Protein product: CASSPRGSGPYEQYF. V is TRBV9 and J is TRBJ2-7; 7 bases map to TRBD2. V shed 4 bases, J shed 2 bases, and the junction held 9 bases outside the gene matches. The germline gives CDR1 SGDLS, CDR2 YYNGEE. This CDR3 is built from 15 residues.

The rearrangement links TRBV15 to TRBJ1-5; tentatively, D is TRBD1 (6 bases). Germline V gene lookup returns CDR1 LNHNV and CDR2 YYDKDF (reference sequence). The CDR3 totals 9 residues. V was shortened by 10 bases and J by 9 bases, with 7 bases between the two germline ends. The CDR3 reads CASRGPQHF. CDR3 sequence (DNA): TGTGCCAGCAGGGGGCCCCAGCATTTT.

This clone was seen just once. The CDR3 bases are TGTGCCAGCAGGAGAACGATAAACGTAGGAAACACCATATATTTT. Its protein product is CASRRTINVGNTIYF. The rearrangement joins TRBV6-5 to TRBJ1-3; D is unclear. CDR3 length: 15 amino acids. The germline V gene has CDR1 MNHEY and CDR2 SVGAGI. The V end was cut by 6 bases, the J end by 4 bases, with 16 bases between.

This sequence joins TRBV7-9 and TRBJ2-4; D tentatively reads TRBD1 or TRBD2 (5 bases each). Trimming removed 5 bases from V and 14 bases from J, with 19 bases in between. The CDR3 spans 13 residues. Germline loops: CDR1 SEHNR, CDR2 FQNEAQ (reference sequence). In DNA, the CDR3 is TGTGCCAGCAGCGATAGGGGTCGGGGATGGGAGTACTTC. This codes for CASSDRGRGWEYF.

The J gene is TRBJ2-3, the V gene TRBV6-1, with 8 bases identical to TRBD2. This CDR3 is 14 amino acids long. Germline CDR1 reads MNHNS; CDR2 reads SASEGT. J lost 14 bases, V lost 0 bases, and 10 bases had no gene match. The CDR3 is CASSEATMAGGLYF. Written as DNA, the CDR3 is TGTGCCAGCAGTGAAGCCACCATGGCGGGAGGTTTGTATTTT.

V gene TRBV9 combines with J gene TRBJ1-4, with a weak D call TRBD1 (5 bases). The CDR3 consists of 14 residues. The V gene lost 0 bases and the J gene lost 8 bases, with 11 bases spanning the gap. Germline V gives CDR1 SGDLS, CDR2 YYNGEE. CDR3 loop: CASSVGGVPEKLFF. The DNA of the CDR3 is TGTGCCAGCAGCGTAGGGGGGGTCCCCGAAAAACTGTTTTTT.

V gene TRBV6-5 combines with J gene TRBJ2-7, with D perhaps TRBD1 (6 bases). Germline V gene sequence: CDR1 MNHEY, CDR2 SVGAGI. Trimming cost V 4 bases and J 4 bases, with 11 bases left between them. The CDR3 spans 13 residues. CDR3 sequence: CASSLDRSYEQYF. The CDR3 DNA sequence: TGTGCCAGCAGTTTAGACAGGTCTTACGAGCAGTACTTC.

This chain connects TRBV18 to TRBJ1-1, with D maybe TRBD1 (5 bases). V lost 0 bases, J lost 4 bases, and 12 bases lay in between. The germline gives CDR1 KGHSH, CDR2 LQKENI. CDR3 length equals 15 residues. The CDR3 loop reads CASSPPGFGGTEAFF. In nucleotides, the CDR3 is TGTGCCAGCTCACCACCAGGGTTCGGGGGCACTGAAGCTTTCTTT.

V gene TRBV19 combines with J gene TRBJ2-1; maybe TRBD2 (5 bases). Germline CDR1 is LNHDA and CDR2 is SQIVND (reference sequence). V lost 5 bases and J 5 bases, leaving 13 bases between the germline ends. The CDR3 has 14 amino acids. CDR3 sequence: CASSGRRWDNEQFF. Written as DNA, the CDR3 is TGTGCCAGTAGTGGCCGGAGGTGGGACAATGAGCAGTTCTTC.

This clone was observed a single time. The chain combines TRBV2 with TRBJ2-7, with D possibly TRBD1 on 5 matching bases. Germline V lookup: CDR1 SNHLY, CDR2 FYNNEI. This CDR3 spans 13 amino acids. The V gene lost 5 bases and the J gene lost 2 bases, with 10 bases spanning the gap. The CDR3 protein is CASSQGHPYEQYF. In DNA form, the CDR3 reads TGTGCCAGCAGTCAAGGACACCCCTACGAGCAGTACTTC.

The CDR3 DNA reads TGTGCCAGCAGCTCTCCCTACGAGCAGTACTTC. Its protein product is CASSSPYEQYF. This sequence joins TRBV7-9 and TRBJ2-7; D is undetermined. Germline V gene lookup returns CDR1 SEHNR and CDR2 FQNEAQ (reference sequence). Deletions cut 4 bases from V and 2 bases from J, with 3 bases between. The CDR3 sequence is 11 residues long.

The chain is built from TRBV27 and TRBJ2-1; D remains ambiguous. Trimming took 3 bases from V and 0 from J, leaving 12 bases between them. CDR3 size: 16 residues. The germline V gene encodes CDR1 MNHEY and CDR2 SMNVEV (reference sequence). CDR3 in amino acids: CASSFVYLLSYNEQFF. CDR3 nucleotides: TGTGCCAGCAGTTTTGTGTATCTACTCTCCTACAATGAGCAGTTCTTC.

This sequence joins TRBV15 and TRBJ2-7; a weak D match, TRBD2 (5 bases). The CDR3 has 15 amino acids. Germline CDR1 and CDR2: LNHNV and YYDKDF (reference sequence). The V end was cut by 0 bases, the J end by 4 bases, with 13 bases between. The DNA for the CDR3 is TGTGCCACCAGCAGAGATGAACCGGGGATGTACGAGCAGTACTTC. Translated, it gives CATSRDEPGMYEQYF.

This chain uses TRBV7-2 with TRBJ1-5, with D possibly matching TRBD1 (6 bases). Trimming took 5 bases from V and 6 from J, leaving 17 bases between them. CDR1 is SGHTA, CDR2 FQGNSA, per germline. The CDR3 runs 15 residues. In DNA form, the CDR3 reads TGTGCCAGCAGCACTACCGGGACAATACTTCAGCCCCAGCATTTT. Protein product: CASSTTGTILQPQHF.

This chain links TRBV6-5 with TRBJ1-1; a weak D match, TRBD1 (6 bases). Germline V gene sequence: CDR1 MNHEY, CDR2 SVGAGI. The CDR3 runs 14 residues. The V and J ends lost 6 bases and 4 bases respectively, with 15 bases between them. In DNA, the CDR3 is TGTGCCAGCAGGGGAGGGGGGGCAGGCACTGAAGCTTTCTTT. Residues: CASRGGGAGTEAFF.

This chain links TRBV30 with TRBJ1-5, with D hard to call. CDR3 length: 15 residues. V was pared by 3 bases and J by 2 bases, with 14 bases between. From germline, CDR1 is GTSNPN and CDR2 SVGIG (reference sequence). The CDR3 protein is CAWSAVLWGNQPQHF. The DNA for the CDR3 is TGTGCCTGGAGCGCGGTTTTATGGGGCAATCAGCCCCAGCATTTT.

The chain is built from TRBV7-9 and TRBJ1-5; TRBD1 matches at 7 bases. Trimming at V came to 5 bases and at J to 6 bases, leaving 4 bases not matched to a gene. The CDR3 has 13 amino acids. Germline loops: CDR1 SEHNR, CDR2 FQNEAQ (reference sequence). The CDR3 loop is CASSQDRAQPQHF. The CDR3 nucleotides read TGTGCCAGCAGCCAAGACAGGGCTCAGCCCCAGCATTTT. Complete variable domain (other parts from reference TRBV7-9 and TRBJ1-5): DTGVSQNPRHKITKRGQNVTFRCDPISEHNRLYWYRQTLGQGPEFLTYFQNEAQLEKSRLLSDRFSAERPKGSFSTLEIQRTEQGDSAMYLCASSQDRAQPQHFGDGTRLSIL.

This clone was found many times. The chain combines TRBV11-3 with TRBJ2-3; D remains ambiguous. V dropped 0 bases and J dropped 0 bases, with 13 bases sitting between them. CDR1 and CDR2 (germline): SGHNT, YENEEA. CDR3 length: 17 amino acids. The CDR3 region is CASSLDPRRLSTDTQYF. The CDR3 bases are TGTGCCAGCAGCTTAGATCCTCGACGCCTAAGCACAGATACGCAGTATTTT. Variable domain in full (rest from reference TRBV11-3 and TRBJ2-3): EAGVVQSPRYKIIEKKQPVAFWCNPISGHNTLYWYLQNLGQGPELLIRYENEEAVDDSQLPKDRFSAERLKGVDSTLKIQPAELGDSAVYLCASSLDPRRLSTDTQYFGPGTRLTVL.

The chain is built from TRBV19 and TRBJ1-1; D is uncertain. The germline V gene has CDR1 LNHDA and CDR2 SQIVND (reference sequence). Trimming took 3 bases from V and 4 from J, leaving 15 bases between them. There are 15 residues in the CDR3. The CDR3 DNA reads TGTGCCAGTAGTATCGGCCAGCCCCGCGGCACTGAAGCTTTCTTT. Its translation: CASSIGQPRGTEAFF.

CDR3 sequence: CASSLVQGFTEAFF. The CDR3 DNA reads as TGTGCCAGCAGCTTAGTACAGGGTTTCACTGAAGCTTTCTTT. The chain uses TRBV7-8 and TRBJ1-1; D may be TRBD1 (6 bases). The length of the CDR3 is 14 residues. The V and J ends lost 1 base and 4 bases respectively, with 10 bases between them. CDR1 and CDR2 (germline): SGHVS, FQNEAQ.

This clone has a handful of counts. V is TRBV19 and J is TRBJ2-7, with a possible D match to TRBD2 (6 bases). The CDR3 is made up of 15 amino acids. The germline V gene encodes CDR1 LNHDA and CDR2 SQIVND (reference sequence). V dropped 1 base and J dropped 2 bases, with 12 bases sitting between them. CDR3 sequence reads: CASSIGAGETYEQYF. The CDR3, as DNA: TGTGCCAGTAGTATAGGAGCGGGTGAGACCTACGAGCAGTACTTC.

This rearrangement joins TRBV4-1 to TRBJ2-1; D uncertain. The CDR3 is 17 amino acids. Trimming pared 0 bases from V and 5 bases from J, leaving 17 bases between. CDR1 and CDR2 (germline): MGHRA, YSYEKL. The CDR3 DNA reads as TGCGCCAGCAGCCAAGATTATTGGGGATCACGCCACAATGAGCAGTTCTTC. As protein: CASSQDYWGSRHNEQFF.

In DNA form, the CDR3 reads TGTGCCAGCAGTGAATATATCGGACAGCCCCAGCATTTT. It codes for CASSEYIGQPQHF. The V gene is TRBV25-1, the J gene TRBJ1-5; D remains unclear. V lost 0 bases and J 7 bases, leaving 7 bases between the germline ends. Germline V gene lookup returns CDR1 MGHDK and CDR2 SYGVNS. The CDR3 consists of 13 residues.

This chain links TRBV10-3 with TRBJ2-7, with TRBD1 matching over 10 bases. In germline, CDR1 is ENHRY, CDR2 SYGVKD. Germline trimming cut 6 bases from V and 4 bases from J; bases unmatched to any gene: 6. This CDR3 has 14 amino acids. The CDR3 DNA follows: TGTGCCATCAGCGGGACAGGGGATGGTTACGAGCAGTACTTC. Encoded protein: CAISGTGDGYEQYF.

The gene calls are TRBV6-1 and TRBJ2-3; D may correspond to TRBD1 or TRBD2 (5 bases each). The V gene lost 4 bases and the J gene lost 0 bases, with 17 bases spanning the gap. The CDR3 contains 17 residues. Germline V gene data show CDR1 as MNHNS and CDR2 as SASEGT. The CDR3 is CASSAPPSGRSTDTQYF. CDR3 in DNA: TGTGCCAGCAGTGCACCCCCCTCAGGGAGAAGCACAGATACGCAGTATTTT.

This clone came up a few times. The CDR3 here is CASSQRAGGMTSEQYF. The DNA for the CDR3 is TGCGCCAGCAGCCAACGAGCGGGGGGTATGACGAGCGAGCAGTACTTC. The V and J genes are TRBV5-1 and TRBJ2-7, with 9 bases fitting TRBD2. CDR1 and CDR2 from the germline V gene are SGHRS and YFSETQ. This CDR3 comprises 16 residues. V shed 4 bases and J 6 bases; nucleotides not matched to a gene: 14.

This chain connects TRBV4-2 to TRBJ2-3; the match to TRBD2 covers 12 bases. With 3 bases clipped from V and 2 bases from J, the junction kept 9 bases outside the gene matches. The CDR3 loop spans 18 amino acids. Germline lookup yields CDR1 LGHNA and CDR2 YNFKEQ. CDR3 sequence: CASSQEGLAGRNTDTQYF. The CDR3 bases are TGTGCCAGCAGCCAGGAAGGACTAGCGGGGAGGAACACAGATACGCAGTATTTT.